This T cell receptor beta chain was sequenced in a study of post-analysis software for immune sequencing data. Findings and limits, study-wide: The five TRBV segments detected at higher frequency in patients than in controls included TRBV5-6, TRBV5-1 and TRBV20-1. Multiple sclerosis patients had significantly lower normalized Chao1 diversity than controls. Samples made in the same batch grouped tightly together by F measure.

Prepared TCR beta cDNA libraries contained unique molecular identifiers. T cells numbering roughly 1 to 10 million yielded roughly 0.5 million cDNA molecules. TCRdb itself ran the PCR reads through MiXCR, one entry per CDR3 protein. The sample holds 250,000 to 300,000 distinct CDR3 sequences, roughly a third seen once. Per germline, CDR1 SQVTM and CDR2 ANQGSEA. The CDR3 extends over 14 amino acids. The V segment lost 4 bases and the J segment 1 base; nucleotides outside the gene matches: 5. This clonotype was counted ten times or more. The target antigen is unknown. J is TRBJ2-5 and V is TRBV29-1, with 8 bases that match TRBD1. The sequenced sample was blood. This receptor was obtained from a girl under 18 with multiple sclerosis. The CDR3 DNA follows: TGCAGCGTTGCGCCCGGGACAGGCCAAGAGACCCAGTACTTC. It codes for CSVAPGTGQETQYF. The whole variable domain, remainder taken from reference TRBV29-1 and TRBJ2-5, is SAVISQKPSRDICQRGTSLTIQCQVDSQVTMMFWYRQQPGQSLTLIATANQGSEATYESGFVIDKFPISRPNLTFSTLTVSNMSPEDSSIYLCSVAPGTGQETQYFGPGTRLLVL.